This note documents a single T cell receptor beta chain sequence. What this receptor recognizes is not known. Nothing much larger sits one base from this clone, and base qualities are not available. The data are from a study of blood T cell repertoires in COVID-19 (dated by TCRdb to about 2020). Notes on the research overall: Samples from collaborators originated in the United States, Italy and Spain and spanned both the acute and convalescent phases of COVID-19. The prospective study material was composed of cDNA or gDNA derived from T cells, B-cell-depleted T cells, or PBMCs. Deeply sampled blood TCRbeta repertoires from subjects exposed to, actively infected with, or recovered from COVID-19 were included in the dataset. The repertoires were made available in a free public database intended to serve as a resource for research on the immune response to SARS-CoV-2. The samples were drawn from two sources: the first 160 participants of the ongoing ImmuneRACE study, and 950 to 1,500 subjects contributed by 6 global collaborators. Sample metadata almost always included a de-identified subject ID, COVID-19 status, age in years and sex. HLA class I and class II types, where available, came from metadata supplied by the sample provider rather than from assay-based typing.

The collaborating institutions used their own protocols to collect whole blood in K2EDTA tubes. For TCRbeta analysis, collaborator samples were shipped as frozen whole blood, as isolated PBMCs, or as DNA extracted from either sample type. TCRbeta CDR3 regions were amplified from genomic DNA using the immunoSEQ Assay, a bias-controlled multiplex PCR. Concerning the study's data processing: The number of nucleated cells in each sample was estimated from the amplification of reference gene primers within the assay. To quantify the absolute abundance of each unique TCRbeta CDR3 rearrangement, sequence reads were collapsed and filtered. For each sample, productive Simpson clonality was calculated as the square root of Simpson's diversity index over productive rearrangements. TCRdb re-hosts the immuneACCESS table, in-frame sequences only. Its copies lack some clones; in the studies checked, an unresolved V gene accounts for under half of them, and the cause for the rest is not known. V, J and clone size are those of that table, while D and trimming were read from the DNA. This sample holds 25,000 to 35,000 clones; approximately 79% were observed only once. Over 20% of the sample goes to the ten largest clones.

Points the paper makes about the study in general: The amount of clinical and demographic metadata varied by source and participant and was provided uncurated.

The germline V gene provides CDR1 SNHLY and CDR2 FYNNEI. V gives up 8 bases and J gives up 3 bases, and the segment between their germline ends measures 11 bases. Including cysteine and phenylalanine, the CDR3 has 13 amino acids. Just the 39-base CDR3 DNA is kept, in frame starting at base 1. The rearrangement combines TRBV2 with TRBJ1-5; TRBD1 is possibly the D segment (5 matching bases). The clonotype comes from a boy aged 2 to 10 with active or convalescent COVID-19. The sequenced sample consisted of peripheral blood. The DNA is TGTGCCAGCGGGGAGGGGAACAATCAGCCCCAGCATTTT. It encodes CASGEGNNQPQHF. Full variable domain (CDR3 extended with the reference TRBV2 and TRBJ1-5 proteins): EPEVTQTPSHQVTQMGQEVILRCVPISNHLYFYWYRQILGQKVEFLVSFYNNEISEKSEIFDDQFSVERPDGSNFTLKIRSTKLEDSAMYFCASGEGNNQPQHFGDGTRLSIL.